This T cell receptor beta chain was recovered during a study of blood T cell repertoires in COVID-19. In the study overall: Spain, Italy and the United States supplied samples that represented acute and convalescent COVID-19. Sources were T cells, B-cell-depleted T cells, or PBMCs; the material itself was cDNA or gDNA.

V lost 4 bases to trimming and J lost 4 bases; unmatched junction nucleotides: 9. The germline V gene encodes CDR1 SGDLS and CDR2 YYNGEE. The length of the CDR3 is 15 residues. In the study's own analysis: Amplifying reference gene primers gave estimates of nucleated cell counts. Method: immunoSEQ multiplex PCR; TCRdb's copy keeps in-frame clones and lacks some. V, J and clone size are those of that table, while D and trimming were read from the DNA. The sample has some 200,000 clones; approximately 84% are singletons. This TCR was sampled from a human donor with acute or convalescent COVID-19. The donor label of this sample is uncertain. This sequence joins TRBV9 and TRBJ1-1; 8 nucleotides align to TRBD1. Sequenced input: peripheral blood. In DNA, the CDR3 is TGTGCCAGCAGCACCACAGGGGGGGTTGGCACTGAAGCTTTCTTT. Protein: CASSTTGGVGTEAFF. Variable domain in full (rest from reference TRBV9 and TRBJ1-1): DSGVTQTPKHLITATGQRVTLRCSPRSGDLSVYWYQQSLDQGLQFLIQYYNGEERAKGNILERFSAQQFPDLHSELNLSSLELGDSALYFCASSTTGGVGTEAFFGQGTRLTVV.